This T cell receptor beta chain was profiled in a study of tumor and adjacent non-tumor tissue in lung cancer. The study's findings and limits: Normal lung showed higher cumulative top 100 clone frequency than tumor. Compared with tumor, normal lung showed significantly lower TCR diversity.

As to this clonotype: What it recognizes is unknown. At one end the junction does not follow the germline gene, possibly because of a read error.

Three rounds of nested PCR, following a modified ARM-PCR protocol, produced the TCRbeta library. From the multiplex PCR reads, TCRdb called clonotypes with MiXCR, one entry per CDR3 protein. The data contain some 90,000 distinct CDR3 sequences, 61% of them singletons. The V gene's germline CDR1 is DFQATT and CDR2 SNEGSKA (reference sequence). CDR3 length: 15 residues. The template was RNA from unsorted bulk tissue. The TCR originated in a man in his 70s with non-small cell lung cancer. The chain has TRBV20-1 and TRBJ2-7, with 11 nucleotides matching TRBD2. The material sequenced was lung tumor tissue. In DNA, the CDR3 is TGCAGTACTAGTGTGCCTAGCGGGAGGTCCTACGAGCAGTACTTC. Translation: CSTSVPSGRSYEQYF.